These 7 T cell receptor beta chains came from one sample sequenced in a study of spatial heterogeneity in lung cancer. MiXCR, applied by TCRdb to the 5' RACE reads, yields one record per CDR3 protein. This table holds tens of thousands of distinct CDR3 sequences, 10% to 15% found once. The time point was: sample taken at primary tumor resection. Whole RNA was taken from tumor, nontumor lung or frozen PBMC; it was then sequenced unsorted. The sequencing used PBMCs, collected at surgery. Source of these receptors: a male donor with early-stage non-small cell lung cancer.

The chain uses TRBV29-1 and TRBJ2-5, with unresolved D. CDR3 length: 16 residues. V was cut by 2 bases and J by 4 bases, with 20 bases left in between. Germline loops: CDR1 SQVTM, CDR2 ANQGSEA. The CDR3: CSVEFPIPADRETQYF. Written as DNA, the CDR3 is TGCAGCGTTGAATTTCCGATTCCCGCTGACCGAGAGACCCAGTACTTC.

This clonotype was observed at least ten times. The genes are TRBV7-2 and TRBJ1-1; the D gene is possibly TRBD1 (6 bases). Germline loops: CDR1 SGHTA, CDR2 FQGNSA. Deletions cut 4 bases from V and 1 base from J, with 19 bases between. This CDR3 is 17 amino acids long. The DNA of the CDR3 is TGTGCCAGCAGCTCTAGGGGGGGGGGCGCTCGGAACACTGAAGCTTTCTTT. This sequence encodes CASSSRGGGARNTEAFF.

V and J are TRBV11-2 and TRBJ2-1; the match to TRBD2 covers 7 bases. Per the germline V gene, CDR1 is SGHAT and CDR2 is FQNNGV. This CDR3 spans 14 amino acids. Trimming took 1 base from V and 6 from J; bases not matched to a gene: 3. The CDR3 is CASSLGTRSNEQFF. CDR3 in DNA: TGTGCCAGCAGCTTAGGGACTAGATCCAATGAGCAGTTCTTC.

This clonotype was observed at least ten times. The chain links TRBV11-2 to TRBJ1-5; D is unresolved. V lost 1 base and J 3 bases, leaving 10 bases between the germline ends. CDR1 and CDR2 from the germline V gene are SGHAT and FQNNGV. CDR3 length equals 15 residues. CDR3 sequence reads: CASSLVRAYNQPQHF. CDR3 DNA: TGTGCCAGCAGCTTAGTCAGAGCATACAATCAGCCCCAGCATTTT.

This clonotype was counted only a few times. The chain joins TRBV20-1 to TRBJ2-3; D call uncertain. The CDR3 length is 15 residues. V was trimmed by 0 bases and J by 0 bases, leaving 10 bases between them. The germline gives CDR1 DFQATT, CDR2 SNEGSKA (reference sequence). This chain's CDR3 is CSARDFSTSTDTQYF. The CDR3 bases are TGCAGTGCTAGAGATTTTTCCACCAGCACAGATACGCAGTATTTT.

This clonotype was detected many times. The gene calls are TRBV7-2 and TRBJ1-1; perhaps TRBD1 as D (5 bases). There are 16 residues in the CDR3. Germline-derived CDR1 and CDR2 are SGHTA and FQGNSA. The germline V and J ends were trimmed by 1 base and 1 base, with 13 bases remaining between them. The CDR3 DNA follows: TGTGCCAGCAGCTTAGTGCCAGGGTTGAAGAACACTGAAGCTTTCTTT. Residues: CASSLVPGLKNTEAFF.

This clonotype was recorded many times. CDR3 region: CSVEKGLGAEAFF. DNA of the CDR3: TGCAGCGTTGAAAAGGGATTGGGGGCTGAAGCTTTCTTT. The chain has TRBV29-1 and TRBJ1-1; a weak D match, TRBD1 (5 bases). In germline, CDR1 is SQVTM, CDR2 ANQGSEA. The CDR3 loop spans 13 amino acids. The V end lost 2 bases, the J end lost 6 bases, and 13 bases lay between the germline ends.